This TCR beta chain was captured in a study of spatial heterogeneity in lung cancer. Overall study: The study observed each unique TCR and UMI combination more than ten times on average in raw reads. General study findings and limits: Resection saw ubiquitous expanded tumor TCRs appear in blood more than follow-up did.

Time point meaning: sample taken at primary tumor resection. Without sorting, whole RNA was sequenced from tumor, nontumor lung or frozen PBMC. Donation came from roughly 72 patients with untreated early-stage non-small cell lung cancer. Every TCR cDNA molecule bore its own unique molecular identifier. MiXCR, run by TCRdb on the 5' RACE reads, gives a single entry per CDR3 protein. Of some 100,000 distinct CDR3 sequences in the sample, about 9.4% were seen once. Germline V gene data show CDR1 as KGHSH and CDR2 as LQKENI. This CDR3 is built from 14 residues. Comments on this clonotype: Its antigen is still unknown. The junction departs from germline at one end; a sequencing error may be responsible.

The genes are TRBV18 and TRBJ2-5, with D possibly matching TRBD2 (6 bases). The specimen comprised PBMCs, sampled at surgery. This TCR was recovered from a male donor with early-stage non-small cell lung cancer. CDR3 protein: CAGSPQEGQETQYF. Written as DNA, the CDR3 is TGTGCCGGCTCACCACAGGAGGGACAAGAGACCCAGTACTTC.